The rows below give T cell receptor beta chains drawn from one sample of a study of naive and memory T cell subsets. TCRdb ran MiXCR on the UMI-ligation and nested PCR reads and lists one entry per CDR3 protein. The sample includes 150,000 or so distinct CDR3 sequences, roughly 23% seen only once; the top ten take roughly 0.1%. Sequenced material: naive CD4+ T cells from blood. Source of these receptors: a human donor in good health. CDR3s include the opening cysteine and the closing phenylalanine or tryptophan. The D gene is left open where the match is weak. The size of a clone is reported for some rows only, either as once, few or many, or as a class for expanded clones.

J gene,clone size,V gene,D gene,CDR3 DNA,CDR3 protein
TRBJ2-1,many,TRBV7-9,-,TGTGCCAGCAGCTACCGGGAAGCGGCCGTCAATGAGCAGTTCTTC,CASSYREAAVNEQFF
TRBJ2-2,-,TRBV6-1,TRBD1,TGTGCCAGCAGTGGAAGGGGGCGGCACACCGGGGAGCTGTTTTTT,CASSGRGRHTGELFF
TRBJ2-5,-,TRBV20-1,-,TGCAGTGCTATCCGAAGCGGGTACCAAGAGACCCAGTACTTC,CSAIRSGYQETQYF
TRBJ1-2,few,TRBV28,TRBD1,TGTGCCAGCAGTTTCACGGACAGGGGGCGGTATGGCTACACCTTC,CASSFTDRGRYGYTF
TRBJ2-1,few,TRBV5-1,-,TGCGCCAGCAGCTTTATGGGACCGGGTGAGCAGTTCTTC,CASSFMGPGEQFF
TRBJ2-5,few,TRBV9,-,TGTGCCAGCACCAACCCGGGCGTTGAGACCCAGTACTTC,CASTNPGVETQYF
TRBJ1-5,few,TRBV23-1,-,TGCGCCAGCTTCCTACAGGAGAATAGCAATCAGCCCCAGCATTTT,CASFLQENSNQPQHF
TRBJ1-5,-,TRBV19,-,TGTGCCAGTAGTATCAGTGAAAATCAGCCCCAGCATTTT,CASSISENQPQHF
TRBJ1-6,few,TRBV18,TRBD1,TGTGCCAGCTCACAAACTACAGGGGGCGGATATTCACCCCTCCACTTT,CASSQTTGGGYSPLHF
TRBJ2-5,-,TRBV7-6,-,TGTGCCAGCAGCTTTTACGAGGAAAAGACCCAGTACTTC,CASSFYEEKTQYF
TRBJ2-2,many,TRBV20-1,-,TGCAGTGCTAGTTCACGGAACACCGGGGAGCTGTTTTTT,CSASSRNTGELFF
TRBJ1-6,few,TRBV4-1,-,TGCGCCAGCAGCCACTTCTATAGGACATCTGATAATTCACCCCTCCACTTT,CASSHFYRTSDNSPLHF
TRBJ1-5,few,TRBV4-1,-,TGCGCCAGCAGCCAAGCCTTGGACATTCGAGGTCAGCCCCAGCATTTT,CASSQALDIRGQPQHF
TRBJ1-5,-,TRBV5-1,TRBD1,TGCGCCAGCGCTCAAGGGACAGGGGTTGATCAGCCCCAGCATTTT,CASAQGTGVDQPQHF
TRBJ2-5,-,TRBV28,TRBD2,TGTGCCAGCAGTCTTGGGACTAGCGGGGGCCAAGAGACCCAGTACTTC,CASSLGTSGGQETQYF
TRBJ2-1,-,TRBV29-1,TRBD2,TGCAGCGTCAAGTCGGCGGGAGGGCCAGGTGAGCAGTTCTTC,CSVKSAGGPGEQFF
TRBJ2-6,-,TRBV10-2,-,TGCGCCAGCATAAGTGGCTCTGGGGCCAACGTCCTGACTTTC,CASISGSGANVLTF
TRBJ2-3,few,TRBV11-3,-,TGTGCCAGCAGCTCTCGGGGTGGCGCAGATACGCAGTATTTT,CASSSRGGADTQYF
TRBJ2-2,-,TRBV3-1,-,TGTGCCAGCAGCCCGCACCTTGGCTCTTCGAACACCGGGGAGCTGTTTTTT,CASSPHLGSSNTGELFF
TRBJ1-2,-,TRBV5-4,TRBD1,TGTGCCAGCAGCTTGGACAGGGGCTATGGCTACACCTTC,CASSLDRGYGYTF
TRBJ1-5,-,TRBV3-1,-,TGTGCCAGCAGCCCCCCGGTAGGCCAGCCCCAGCATTTT,CASSPPVGQPQHF
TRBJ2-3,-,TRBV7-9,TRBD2,TGTGCCAGCAGCTTAGGATCATCGGGGAGGGCCCTCTGGACAGATACGCAGTATTTT,CASSLGSSGRALWTDTQYF
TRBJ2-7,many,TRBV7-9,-,TGTGCCAGCAGCTTATCAGGTGCCCTCTCCTACGAGCAGTACTTC,CASSLSGALSYEQYF
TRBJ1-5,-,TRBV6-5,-,TGTGCCAGCAGTTACGGGGCCGGGGATCAGCCCCAGCATTTT,CASSYGAGDQPQHF
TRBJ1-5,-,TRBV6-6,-,TGTGCCAGCCAACCGGGCATTTTGAGCAATCAGCCCCAGCATTTT,CASQPGILSNQPQHF
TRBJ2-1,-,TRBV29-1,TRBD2,TGCAGCGTTCTAGGACTAGCGGGAGGGACTTCCTACAATGAGCAGTTCTTC,CSVLGLAGGTSYNEQFF
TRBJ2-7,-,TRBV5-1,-,TGCGCCAGCAGCTTCGTTTCGGGGCCCACCTACGAGCAGTACTTC,CASSFVSGPTYEQYF
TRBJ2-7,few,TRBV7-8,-,TGTGCCAGCAGCTTAGGTAGGGGAAACTACGAGCAGTACTTC,CASSLGRGNYEQYF
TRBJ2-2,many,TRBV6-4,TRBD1,TGTGCCAGCAGTGACTCTCCGTTGGGACAGGGCAACACCGGGGAGCTGTTTTTT,CASSDSPLGQGNTGELFF